These 32 T cell receptor beta chains share one sample of origin, sequenced in a study of shared clonotypes between healthy human individuals. Here immunoSEQ multiplex PCR was the method, and the copy in TCRdb shows in-frame clones only, minus some. The sample contains around 1,000,000 clones, 60% to 80% of which appear only once. Input material: memory CD4+ T cells from PBMCs. Subset of the sample: CD45RA-negative fraction. The source of these receptors is a man younger than 30 in good health. Some clones in this sample may be carry-over from other donors' samples.

The chain joins TRBV7-2 to TRBJ2-1; D is unresolved. V lost 2 bases, J lost 10 bases, and 3 bases lay in between. CDR3 size: 10 residues. CDR1 and CDR2 (germline): SGHTA, FQGNSA. The CDR3: CASSLFEQFF. The CDR3 DNA reads TGTGCCAGCAGCTTATTCGAGCAGTTCTTC.

This sequence joins TRBV6-5 and TRBJ2-7; D may be TRBD1 (6 bases). The V and J ends lost 4 bases and 3 bases respectively, with 16 bases between them. This CDR3 has 15 residues. Germline values: CDR1 MNHEY, CDR2 SVGAGI. CDR3 protein: CASSFNTGWGYEQYF. CDR3 coding DNA: TGTGCCAGCAGTTTCAATACAGGGTGGGGCTACGAGCAGTACTTC.

This chain joins TRBV5-6 and TRBJ1-2; D gene unclear. The V end was cut by 1 base, the J end by 8 bases, with 12 bases between. Germline V gene data show CDR1 as SGHDT and CDR2 as YYEEEE. The CDR3 spans 13 residues. The CDR3 DNA follows: TGTGCCAGCAGCTTGAAGAGATTAGTGGGCTACACCTTC. It is translated as CASSLKRLVGYTF.

The V and J genes are TRBV15 and TRBJ1-2, with D unclear. CDR1 LNHNV and CDR2 YYDKDF come from the germline V gene (reference sequence). V lost 0 bases and J lost 2, with 10 bases in between. The CDR3 covers 15 residues. CDR3 residues: CATSREKAANYGYTF. The CDR3 DNA is TGTGCCACCAGCAGAGAGAAGGCAGCCAACTATGGCTACACCTTC. Filled out from reference TRBV15 and TRBJ1-2, the complete variable domain reads DAMVIQNPRYQVTQFGKPVTLSCSQTLNHNVMYWYQQKSSQAPKLLFHYYDKDFNNEADTPDNFQSRRPNTSFCFLDIRSPGLGDTAMYLCATSREKAANYGYTFGSGTRLTVV.

V is TRBV13 and J is TRBJ1-1; a possible D gene is TRBD1 (5 bases). This CDR3 is built from 14 residues. V lost 2 bases and J lost 11, with 18 bases in between. Looked up from germline, CDR1 is PRHDT and CDR2 is FYEKMQ (reference sequence). CDR3 loop: CASSLSSEGRGAFF. DNA of the CDR3: TGTGCCAGCAGCTTAAGCTCAGAAGGTCGGGGGGCTTTCTTT. Variable domain in full (rest from reference TRBV13 and TRBJ1-1): AAGVIQSPRHLIKEKRETATLKCYPIPRHDTVYWYQQGPGQDPQFLISFYEKMQSDKGSIPDRFSAQQFSDYHSELNMSSLELGDSALYFCASSLSSEGRGAFFGQGTRLTVV.

The V gene is TRBV5-1, the J gene TRBJ1-1; the D gene is possibly TRBD1 (6 bases). Trimming left V 2 bases short and J 6 bases short, with 17 bases between. Germline V gene data show CDR1 as SGHRS and CDR2 as YFSETQ. The CDR3 consists of 15 residues. The CDR3 loop reads CASSLQGRGNAEAFF. The DNA of the CDR3 is TGCGCCAGCAGCTTACAGGGTCGGGGTAACGCTGAAGCTTTCTTT.

The rearrangement links TRBV5-1 to TRBJ2-6, with 12 bases lining up with TRBD2. The CDR3 sequence is 17 residues long. With V trimmed by 6 bases and J by 1 base, 5 bases remained unmatched. CDR1 and CDR2 (germline): SGHRS, YFSETQ. The CDR3 loop is CASTQTSGSSGANVLTF. CDR3 DNA: TGCGCCAGCACCCAGACTAGCGGGAGTTCTGGGGCCAACGTCCTGACTTTC.

The genes are TRBV5-4 and TRBJ2-4, with D perhaps TRBD2 (7 bases). With 4 bases removed from V and 9 bases from J, the gap between germline ends came to 14 bases. The CDR3 spans 13 residues. CDR1 is SGHNT, CDR2 YYREEE, per germline (reference sequence). The CDR3 loop is CASSTEGGSIQYF. CDR3 sequence (DNA): TGTGCCAGCAGCACCGAGGGGGGGAGCATTCAGTACTTC.

There are many counts of this clone. V usage is TRBV2 and J usage is TRBJ1-4, with 7 nucleotides matching TRBD1. The junction had 8 bases not matched to a gene; V was cut back by 7 bases and J by 6 bases. The CDR3 has 14 residues. Germline-derived CDR1 and CDR2 are SNHLY and FYNNEI. The CDR3 nucleotides read TGTGCCAGCAACGGGGACAGCGCGGATGAAAAACTGTTTTTT. This encodes CASNGDSADEKLFF.

Written as DNA, the CDR3 is TGTGCCAGCAGCTTAGTCACAGGACCCTACGAGCAGTACTTC. It yields the protein CASSLVTGPYEQYF. J is TRBJ2-7 and V is TRBV7-2, with D possibly matching TRBD1 (5 bases). The germline gives CDR1 SGHTA, CDR2 FQGNSA. The CDR3 totals 14 residues. V lost 1 base and J 2 bases, leaving 9 bases between the germline ends.

The chain combines TRBV2 with TRBJ2-5; perhaps TRBD1 as D (6 bases). This CDR3 has 15 residues. Germline lookup yields CDR1 SNHLY and CDR2 FYNNEI. The V and J ends lost 7 bases and 5 bases respectively, with 20 bases between them. CDR3: CASNRDTSPVETQYF. DNA for the CDR3: TGTGCCAGCAACCGGGACACATCGCCGGTTGAGACCCAGTACTTC.

V and J are TRBV4-1 and TRBJ2-7; D unclear. CDR3 length: 15 residues. Trimming removed 0 bases from V and 0 bases from J, with 9 bases in between. Germline V gives CDR1 MGHRA, CDR2 YSYEKL. For the CDR3, the DNA is TGCGCCAGCAGCCAAGATCTGGTTATCTCCTACGAGCAGTACTTC. Protein sequence: CASSQDLVISYEQYF.

J is TRBJ2-3 and V is TRBV5-1; possible D gene TRBD2, 6 bases. The germline V gene has CDR1 SGHRS and CDR2 YFSETQ. This CDR3 region has 15 residues. The V end lost 0 bases, the J end lost 6 bases, and 14 bases lay between the germline ends. The chain's CDR3 is CASSLVPGVSDTQYF. The CDR3 region has the DNA TGCGCCAGCAGCTTGGTCCCGGGAGTGAGTGATACGCAGTATTTT.

This chain links TRBV6-1 with TRBJ1-1; 9 nucleotides align to TRBD1. Germline V gives CDR1 MNHNS, CDR2 SASEGT. The CDR3 contains 12 residues. The V gene end was trimmed by 6 bases and the J gene end by 4 bases; junction bases not matched to a gene: 0. The CDR3 reads CASRTGGTEAFF. The DNA for the CDR3 is TGTGCCAGCAGGACAGGGGGCACTGAAGCTTTCTTT.

The table lists this clone with a count of one. The gene calls are TRBV7-3 and TRBJ2-5; 9 bases line up with TRBD1. The CDR3 covers 14 residues. Germline V gene data show CDR1 as SGHTA and CDR2 as FQGTGA. V gave up 6 bases and J gave up 4 bases; unmatched junction bases: 6. The chain's CDR3 is CASSRGTGPETQYF. The CDR3 bases are TGTGCCAGCAGTCGCGGGACAGGGCCAGAGACCCAGTACTTC.

The chain links TRBV9 to TRBJ2-5; 9 nucleotides align to TRBD2. The DNA end lines up better with TRBJ2-7; the J call may be wrong. The CDR3 extends over 15 amino acids. Looked up from germline, CDR1 is SGDLS and CDR2 is YYNGEE. Here the CDR3 reads CASSRTSERSYEQYF. In DNA form, the CDR3 reads TGTGCCAGCAGCCGGACTAGCGAGCGGTCCTACGAGCAGTACTTC.

The rearrangement uses TRBV19 and TRBJ2-1; 12 positions match TRBD2. The CDR3 length is 13 residues. The V segment lost 5 bases and the J segment 14 bases; nucleotides outside the gene matches: 7. Germline values: CDR1 LNHDA, CDR2 SQIVND (reference sequence). The DNA of the CDR3 is TGTGCCAGTAGTCCTCAAGGACTAGCGGGAAAGTTCTTC. It encodes CASSPQGLAGKFF. The full variable domain, completed using reference TRBV19 and TRBJ2-1, is DGGITQSPKYLFRKEGQNVTLSCEQNLNHDAMYWYRQDPGQGLRLIYYSQIVNDFQKGDIAEGYSVSREKKESFPLTVTSAQKNPTAFYLCASSPQGLAGKFFGPGTRLTVL.

This clone was found a few times. At the DNA level, this CDR3 is encoded by other sequences in the same sample as well. The V and J genes are TRBV28 and TRBJ2-7; tentatively, D is TRBD1 (5 bases). The CDR3 sequence is 12 residues long. Germline assignment: CDR1 MDHEN and CDR2 SYDVKM. V was shortened by 3 bases and J by 3 bases, with 6 bases between the two germline ends. The CDR3 protein is CASSLTVYEQYF. CDR3 DNA: TGTGCCAGCAGTTTGACAGTCTACGAGCAGTACTTC.

This rearrangement joins TRBV9 to TRBJ2-7, with 7 bases lining up with TRBD2. Losses at the gene ends were 0 bases for V and 7 bases for J; bases not matched to a gene: 7. Germline V gene lookup returns CDR1 SGDLS and CDR2 YYNGEE. The CDR3 runs 14 residues. Here the CDR3 reads CASSVDAGVREQYF. The CDR3 nucleotides are TGTGCCAGCAGCGTAGATGCGGGAGTGCGGGAGCAGTACTTC.

This clone has only a few counts. This chain links TRBV4-1 with TRBJ1-1, with TRBD1 identical over 7 bases. V was pared by 0 bases and J by 3 bases, with 4 bases of the junction left unmatched. This CDR3 comprises 15 residues. Germline CDR1 and CDR2: MGHRA and YSYEKL. The CDR3 region has the DNA TGCGCCAGCAGCCAAGAGAGGGGGCGCGACACTGAAGCTTTCTTT. Translated, it gives CASSQERGRDTEAFF.

The sample holds a few counts of this clone. The sample carries other DNA sequences with the same CDR3. The chain recombines TRBV6-1 with TRBJ1-2; unclear D gene. Germline V CDR1 and CDR2: MNHNS, SASEGT. V was cut by 4 bases and J by 4 bases, with 4 bases left in between. The CDR3 is 11 residues long. The CDR3 bases are TGTGCCAGCAGTGGCCTCTATGGCTACACCTTC. Amino acids: CASSGLYGYTF.

This clone was seen just once. This chain connects TRBV11-1 to TRBJ2-3, with 9 bases lining up with TRBD1. The V gene's germline CDR1 is SGHAT and CDR2 FQDESV (reference sequence). The V and J ends lost 5 bases and 9 bases, in that order; junction bases with no gene match: 9. The CDR3 contains 14 residues. DNA of the CDR3: TGTGCCAGCAGCGTCCGGGACAGGGATGGCACGCAGTATTTT. It specifies CASSVRDRDGTQYF. The full variable domain, completed using reference TRBV11-1 and TRBJ2-3, is EAEVAQSPRYKITEKSQAVAFWCDPISGHATLYWYRQILGQGPELLVQFQDESVVDDSQLPKDRFSAERLKGVDSTLKIQPAELGDSAMYLCASSVRDRDGTQYFGPGTRLTVL.

The chain joins TRBV9 to TRBJ2-1; D not certain. With 0 bases removed from V and 3 bases from J, the gap between germline ends came to 4 bases. The germline V gene has CDR1 SGDLS and CDR2 YYNGEE. The CDR3 totals 13 residues. The CDR3 DNA is TGTGCCAGCAGCGTAGAATACTACAATGAGCAGTTCTTC. Translation: CASSVEYYNEQFF.

This chain connects TRBV7-8 to TRBJ1-2, with D unresolved. The CDR3 totals 13 residues. V lost 0 bases to trimming and J lost 6 bases, with 8 bases between them. From germline, CDR1 is SGHVS and CDR2 FQNEAQ. The CDR3 sequence: CASSLASRDGYTF. CDR3 in DNA: TGTGCCAGCAGCTTAGCTTCAAGGGATGGCTACACCTTC.

The chain uses TRBV25-1 and TRBJ2-4; D uncertain. CDR1 and CDR2 from the germline V gene are MGHDK and SYGVNS. The CDR3 consists of 15 residues. V lost 6 bases and J lost 1, with 13 bases in between. The CDR3 DNA follows: TGTGCCAGCAGCGGCGTTGGTTCCGCCAAAAACATTCAGTACTTC. The encoded protein is CASSGVGSAKNIQYF.

The J gene is TRBJ2-5, the V gene TRBV9; 7 positions agree with TRBD1. Germline CDR1 and CDR2: SGDLS and YYNGEE. Unmatched junction bases numbered 10, after V lost 4 bases and J lost 1 base. This CDR3 comprises 16 residues. This CDR3 reads CASSLRTGEIQETQYF. CDR3 in DNA: TGTGCCAGCAGCCTCCGGACAGGAGAAATCCAAGAGACCCAGTACTTC.

The V gene is TRBV6-6, the J gene TRBJ1-2; D uncertain. V lost 4 bases, J lost 8 bases, and 14 bases lay in between. Germline CDR1 MNHNY, CDR2 SVGAGI (reference sequence). The CDR3 consists of 13 residues. CDR3: CASSWDSAEGYTF. CDR3 nucleotide sequence: TGTGCCAGCAGTTGGGATTCGGCAGAGGGCTACACCTTC.

The sample holds one count of this clone. The chain employs TRBV6-5 and TRBJ2-3; tentatively, D is TRBD1 (6 bases). This CDR3 spans 14 amino acids. Trimming stripped 6 bases from V and 1 base from J, with 11 bases between. CDR1 and CDR2 from the germline V gene are MNHEY and SVGAGI. The DNA for the CDR3 is TGTGCCAGCAGGTTAGGGGGAGGCACAGATACGCAGTATTTT. Its translation is CASRLGGGTDTQYF.

V gene TRBV5-1 combines with J gene TRBJ2-3, with 7 nucleotides matching TRBD1. V lost 3 bases to trimming and J lost 2 bases; unmatched junction nucleotides: 9. The CDR3 consists of 16 residues. From germline, CDR1 is SGHRS and CDR2 YFSETQ. CDR3 coding DNA: TGCGCCAGCAGCTCCCTCCCGGGACAGTACACAGATACGCAGTATTTT. This translates into CASSSLPGQYTDTQYF.

This sequence joins TRBV7-3 and TRBJ2-5, with 7 bases identical to TRBD1. This CDR3 region has 20 residues. Per the germline V gene, CDR1 is SGHTA and CDR2 is FQGTGA. Trimming took 4 bases from V and 5 from J; bases not matched to a gene: 25. In nucleotides, the CDR3 is TGTGCCAGCAGCTGCCACAGGGGTGGGCCCCCGAAACCAGCAGATGAGACCCAGTACTTC. Translating gives CASSCHRGGPPKPADETQYF. The full variable domain, with the rest looked up from reference TRBV7-3 and TRBJ2-5, is GAGVSQTPSNKVTEKGKYVELRCDPISGHTALYWYRQSLGQGPEFLIYFQGTGAADDSGLPNDRFFAVRPEGSVSTLKIQRTERGDSAVYLCASSCHRGGPPKPADETQYFGPGTRLLVL.

The V call is TRBV10-3, the J call TRBJ2-2, with D perhaps given as TRBD1 or TRBD2 (5 bases each). Trimming removed 8 bases from V and 1 base from J, with 20 bases in between. The germline V gene encodes CDR1 ENHRY and CDR2 SYGVKD. This CDR3 has 17 residues. The CDR3 sequence is CAISGRVGDLNTGELFF. CDR3 in DNA: TGTGCCATCTCGGGAAGGGTGGGGGACCTGAACACCGGGGAGCTGTTTTTT.

This clone occurred once. The V gene is TRBV7-2, the J gene TRBJ2-7; D not certain. Germline-derived CDR1 and CDR2 are SGHTA and FQGNSA. Trimming shortened V by 5 bases and J by 0 bases, and 5 bases separated the two germline ends. This CDR3 is 12 amino acids long. This CDR3 reads CASSLNSYEQYF. The CDR3 nucleotides are TGTGCCAGCAGCCTGAACTCCTACGAGCAGTACTTC.